These T cell receptor beta chains were read from a single sample in a study of T cells after yellow fever vaccination. TCRdb used MiXCR to reprocess the 5' RACE reads, holding one entry per CDR3 protein. The sample yields roughly 180,000 distinct CDR3 sequences, about 6% seen once. The sample consisted of CD4+ T cells sorted from PBMCs, taken on the day of the first yellow fever vaccination. All receptors come from a young man who received the YFV17D yellow fever vaccine. CDR3s include the opening cysteine and the closing phenylalanine or tryptophan. Fields, in order: J gene, clone size, V gene, D gene, CDR3 protein. The D gene is left open where the match is weak. Size tells how often a clone was seen (once, few, many) or the class of an expanded clone, and some rows leave it out.

j_gene: TRBJ2-5
abundance: many
v_gene: TRBV12-3/TRBV12-4
d_gene: TRBD2
CDR3aa: CASSLRASGGKETQYF

j_gene: TRBJ2-2
abundance: .
v_gene: TRBV3-1
d_gene: .
CDR3aa: CASSRQVNTGELFF

j_gene: TRBJ2-7
abundance: many
v_gene: TRBV7-2
d_gene: .
CDR3aa: CASSHGSYEQYF

j_gene: TRBJ1-1
abundance: few
v_gene: TRBV5-1
d_gene: .
CDR3aa: CASSPGRQGTSEAFF

j_gene: TRBJ2-2
abundance: many
v_gene: TRBV4-3
d_gene: .
CDR3aa: CASSRKNTGELFF

j_gene: TRBJ2-7
abundance: many
v_gene: TRBV6-5
d_gene: .
CDR3aa: CASSLNGGSYEQYF

j_gene: TRBJ1-2
abundance: once
v_gene: TRBV5-5
d_gene: .
CDR3aa: CAMGSGHRIYSHF

j_gene: TRBJ2-3
abundance: few
v_gene: TRBV20-1
d_gene: TRBD2
CDR3aa: CSASQAGGYTDTQYF

j_gene: TRBJ1-1
abundance: many
v_gene: TRBV7-2
d_gene: TRBD1
CDR3aa: CASSSPRQGASTEAFF

j_gene: TRBJ2-1
abundance: many
v_gene: TRBV9
d_gene: TRBD1
CDR3aa: CASSTLTGGNEQFF

j_gene: TRBJ2-3
abundance: .
v_gene: TRBV12-3/TRBV12-4
d_gene: .
CDR3aa: CASTQGRGVGTDTQYF

j_gene: TRBJ1-2
abundance: few
v_gene: TRBV3-1
d_gene: .
CDR3aa: CASSRNYGYTF

j_gene: TRBJ2-3
abundance: many
v_gene: TRBV10-3
d_gene: .
CDR3aa: CAISESSSTDTQYF

j_gene: TRBJ2-1
abundance: .
v_gene: TRBV7-3
d_gene: TRBD1
CDR3aa: CASSLTFSGTGLYNEQFF

j_gene: TRBJ2-1
abundance: .
v_gene: TRBV5-1
d_gene: .
CDR3aa: CASSLIGASKFF

j_gene: TRBJ1-5
abundance: few
v_gene: TRBV6-2/TRBV6-3
d_gene: .
CDR3aa: CASTLTLGPHQPQHF

j_gene: TRBJ1-5
abundance: .
v_gene: TRBV18
d_gene: TRBD1
CDR3aa: CASQGGPNQPQHF

j_gene: TRBJ1-3
abundance: many
v_gene: TRBV7-2
d_gene: TRBD1
CDR3aa: CASSRTGTAFSGNTIYF

j_gene: TRBJ1-1
abundance: many
v_gene: TRBV15
d_gene: TRBD1
CDR3aa: CATSRGRGQGNTEAFF

j_gene: TRBJ2-1
abundance: many
v_gene: TRBV5-1
d_gene: TRBD2
CDR3aa: CASSFWTSGLGNEQFF

j_gene: TRBJ2-6
abundance: many
v_gene: TRBV4-1
d_gene: .
CDR3aa: CASSQFPVSGANVLTF

j_gene: TRBJ1-6
abundance: many
v_gene: TRBV5-1
d_gene: .
CDR3aa: CASRRQAGNSPLHF

j_gene: TRBJ2-7
abundance: many
v_gene: TRBV5-5
d_gene: .
CDR3aa: CASSQTGTVYEQYF

j_gene: TRBJ2-1
abundance: many
v_gene: TRBV10-3
d_gene: .
CDR3aa: CAISESSRGLSYNEQFF

j_gene: TRBJ1-2
abundance: many
v_gene: TRBV29-1
d_gene: .
CDR3aa: CSVAADTGYTF

j_gene: TRBJ1-6
abundance: many
v_gene: TRBV5-1
d_gene: .
CDR3aa: CASSPRENYNSPLHF

j_gene: TRBJ1-4
abundance: many
v_gene: TRBV5-5
d_gene: .
CDR3aa: CASSQRGEKLFF

j_gene: TRBJ1-2
abundance: .
v_gene: TRBV5-1
d_gene: TRBD1
CDR3aa: CASSLPRGGQGNYGYTF

j_gene: TRBJ2-4
abundance: many
v_gene: TRBV4-3
d_gene: .
CDR3aa: CASSRERRIQYF

j_gene: TRBJ2-2
abundance: .
v_gene: TRBV5-4
d_gene: TRBD1
CDR3aa: CASSLVRGQTGELFF

j_gene: TRBJ2-1
abundance: many
v_gene: TRBV7-3
d_gene: .
CDR3aa: CASSRMGGEQFF

j_gene: TRBJ2-1
abundance: many
v_gene: TRBV5-5
d_gene: .
CDR3aa: CASSFNSGAEQFF

j_gene: TRBJ1-5
abundance: .
v_gene: TRBV20-1
d_gene: .
CDR3aa: CSARDSSRSGTQPQHF

j_gene: TRBJ2-3
abundance: .
v_gene: TRBV3-1
d_gene: TRBD2
CDR3aa: CASSQAGGGPDTQYF

j_gene: TRBJ2-7
abundance: few
v_gene: TRBV20-1
d_gene: .
CDR3aa: CSARAPGRAYEQYF

j_gene: TRBJ2-7
abundance: many
v_gene: TRBV28
d_gene: .
CDR3aa: CASSLSQGSYEQYF

j_gene: TRBJ2-3
abundance: many
v_gene: TRBV6-2/TRBV6-3
d_gene: .
CDR3aa: CASSYPGPDTQYF